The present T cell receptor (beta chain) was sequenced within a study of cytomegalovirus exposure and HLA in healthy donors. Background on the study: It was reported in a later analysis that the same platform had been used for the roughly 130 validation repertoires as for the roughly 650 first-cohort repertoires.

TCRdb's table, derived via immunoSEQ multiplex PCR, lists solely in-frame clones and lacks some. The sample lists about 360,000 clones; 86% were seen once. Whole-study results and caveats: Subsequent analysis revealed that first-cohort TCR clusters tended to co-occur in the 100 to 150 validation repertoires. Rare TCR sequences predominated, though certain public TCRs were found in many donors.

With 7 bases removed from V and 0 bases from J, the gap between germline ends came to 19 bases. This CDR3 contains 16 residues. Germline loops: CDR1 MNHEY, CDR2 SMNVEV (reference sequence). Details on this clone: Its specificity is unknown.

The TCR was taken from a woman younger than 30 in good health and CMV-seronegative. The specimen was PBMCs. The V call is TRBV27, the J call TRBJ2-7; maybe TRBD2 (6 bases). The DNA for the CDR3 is TGTGCCAGCACCTTATCGGGACTTGGGAGCTCCTACGAGCAGTACTTC. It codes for CASTLSGLGSSYEQYF.